This T cell receptor (beta chain) is from a study of T cell repertoires in cytomegalovirus infection. TCRdb fed the reads into MiXCR, producing one record per CDR3 protein. The sample records more than 400,000 distinct CDR3 sequences, around 27% being singletons. With 5 bases clipped from V and 5 bases from J, the junction kept 4 bases outside the gene matches. Germline-derived CDR1 and CDR2 are MNHEY and SVGAGI. This CDR3 is 15 amino acids long. This receptor was obtained from a human donor in good health (CMV status not recorded). Some clones in this sample may be carry-over from other donors' samples. The sample was PBMCs. The chain links TRBV6-5 to TRBJ2-1; 12 positions match TRBD2. The CDR3 coding sequence is TGTGCCAGCAGTCCGACTAGCGGGGGACACAATGAGCAGTTCTTC. It encodes CASSPTSGGHNEQFF.